Listed here is a single T cell receptor (beta chain). Its antigen remains unidentified. The data are from a study of OX40 agonist ivuxolimab in advanced cancers. At the level of the study: Prior checkpoint blockade (anti-PD-1, anti-PD-L1 or anti-CTLA-4) was permitted; approximately 44% had it. General study points: Both CD4+ and CD8+ T cell populations in blood had undergone clonal expansion by week 6 at 0.1 to 3.0 mg/kg. Expansion of clones was among the lowest in partial responders at 0.1-3.0 mg/kg. Part of the nonresponder group also had normalized T-cell clonal expansion that was low.

CDR3 size: 15 residues. V was cut by 5 bases and J by 6 bases, with 17 bases left in between. Germline CDR1 reads MNHEY; CDR2 reads SMNVEV (reference sequence). Produced via immunoSEQ multiplex PCR; TCRdb's table is partial and in-frame only. The repertoire holds about 19,000 clones, 75% to 85% seen once, with 40% to 65% in the top ten. The material sequenced was CD4+ or CD8+ T cells sorted from blood, taken in a trial of the OX40 agonist ivuxolimab. This receptor was obtained from an adult with an advanced solid tumor such as melanoma, head and neck, liver or kidney cancer. The V gene is TRBV27, the J gene TRBJ1-5, with D possibly being TRBD1 (5 bases). This CDR3 is CASSHHWDAGQPQHF. The CDR3 DNA sequence: TGTGCCAGCAGTCACCACTGGGACGCGGGTCAGCCCCAGCATTTT.